Shown below are 14 T cell receptor beta chains from a single sample sequenced in a study of T cells in Graves' hyperthyroidism and ophthalmopathy. TCR beta CDR3 regions were amplified from RNA. The primer set for the first-round RT-PCR of the TCR CDR3 was HTBI. MiXCR, run by TCRdb on the multiplex PCR reads, gives a single entry per CDR3 protein. This sample has approximately 380,000 distinct CDR3 sequences, with about 18% found just once. Sequenced material: blood. All receptors come from a man younger than 35 with Graves' ophthalmopathy.

This clonotype was seen only a few times. The chain joins TRBV12-3 or TRBV12-4 to TRBJ1-5, with D hard to call. Trimming stripped 1 base from V and 6 bases from J, with 4 bases between. This CDR3 is built from 12 residues. CDR3 DNA: TGTGCCAGCAGTTTAGGGCTTCAGCCCCAGCATTTT. Encoded protein: CASSLGLQPQHF.

The chain links TRBV6-1 to TRBJ2-5; D is possibly TRBD2 (6 bases). There are 16 residues in the CDR3. Germline CDR1 is MNHNS and CDR2 is SASEGT. The CDR3 protein is CEPGLWAGGKQETQYF. DNA of the CDR3: TGTGAGCCGGGACTTTGGGCCGGGGGAAAGCAAGAGACCCAGTACTTC.

This clonotype showed up many times. The chain carries TRBV28 and TRBJ2-4; D is perhaps TRBD1 (5 bases). Trimming took off 6 bases at V and 0 bases at J, with 12 bases between the two ends. Per the germline V gene, CDR1 is MDHEN and CDR2 is SYDVKM. The CDR3 consists of 15 residues. Here the CDR3 DNA reads TGTGCCAGCAGCTCCCGACAGCTAGCCAAAAACATTCAGTACTTC. Amino acids: CASSSRQLAKNIQYF. The entire variable domain, with the rest obtained from reference TRBV28 and TRBJ2-4, is as follows: DVKVTQSSRYLVKRTGEKVFLECVQDMDHENMFWYRQDPGLGLRLIYFSYDVKMKEKGDIPEGYSVSREKKERFSLILESASTNQTSMYLCASSSRQLAKNIQYFGAGTRLSVL.

A note on this clonotype: Just one base apart from a much larger clone, this may be a read error. The V gene is TRBV3-1, the J gene TRBJ1-2, with 8 bases aligning to TRBD1. Germline V lookup: CDR1 LGHDT, CDR2 YNNKEL (reference sequence). The CDR3 has 15 residues. The V segment lost 4 bases and the J segment 4 bases; nucleotides outside the gene matches: 8. CDR3: CASSPGTGVRYGYTF. The CDR3 coding sequence is TGTGCCAGCAGCCCCGGGACAGGAGTTCGCTATGGCTACACCTTC.

CDR3 in DNA: TGTGCCACCAAAGGTAGCACAGATACGCAGTATTTT. Protein: CATKGSTDTQYF. The chain recombines TRBV24-1 with TRBJ2-3; D is unresolved. V was trimmed by 8 bases and J by 0 bases, leaving 5 bases between them. The CDR3 extends over 12 amino acids. Germline lookup yields CDR1 KGHDR and CDR2 SFDVKD.

This clonotype was found many times. The gene calls are TRBV5-1 and TRBJ2-1; TRBD2 matches 11 bases. This CDR3 region has 15 residues. CDR1 and CDR2 (germline): SGHRS, YFSETQ. V lost 0 bases and J lost 9; bases outside the gene matches: 5. Here the CDR3 reads CASSLAVSGGGEQFF. The CDR3, as DNA: TGCGCCAGCAGCTTGGCCGTTAGCGGGGGGGGTGAGCAGTTCTTC.

A note on this clonotype: The junction does not match germline at one end; this may be a read error. The rearrangement uses TRBV25-1 and TRBJ1-6; D is ambiguous. Germline CDR1 and CDR2: MGHDK and SYGVNS. The CDR3 has 15 amino acids. The CDR3 is CASGESTASNSPLHF. The CDR3 DNA reads as TGTGCCAGCGGTGAAAGCACAGCTTCAAATTCACCCCTCCACTTT.

This clonotype was found many times. The chain links TRBV6-2 or TRBV6-3 to TRBJ1-1; D is unclear. Germline CDR1 is MNHEY and CDR2 is SVGEGT. The V end lost 5 bases, the J end lost 5 bases, and 12 bases lay between the germline ends. This CDR3 contains 13 residues. CDR3 coding DNA: TGTGCCAGCAGTGGTGAGGGAGGGACTGAAGCTTTCTTT. This sequence encodes CASSGEGGTEAFF.

This chain connects TRBV6-1 to TRBJ2-5, with D possibly called TRBD1 or TRBD2 (6 bases each). The germline V gene encodes CDR1 MNHNS and CDR2 SASEGT. CDR3 size: 16 residues. V lost 7 bases to trimming and J lost 2 bases, with 20 bases between them. CDR3 DNA sequence: TGTGCCAGCACCCAAAGTCCGTCGGGGGCGCAAGAGACCCAGTACTTC. Protein sequence: CASTQSPSGAQETQYF.

The chain has TRBV19 and TRBJ2-6; D not resolved. Deletions cut 6 bases from V and 0 bases from J, with 3 bases between. The CDR3 spans 13 residues. Per the germline V gene, CDR1 is LNHDA and CDR2 is SQIVND (reference sequence). The CDR3 nucleotides are TGTGCCAGTAGGAACTCTGGGGCCAACGTCCTGACTTTC. Its translation is CASRNSGANVLTF.

The J gene is TRBJ1-5, the V gene TRBV10-3; D ambiguous. Germline V gene lookup returns CDR1 ENHRY and CDR2 SYGVKD. Trimming took off 0 bases at V and 4 bases at J, with 13 bases between the two ends. The CDR3 is 16 residues long. CDR3 DNA: TGTGCCATCAGTGAGTCTGGGCAGGTGGGGAATCAGCCCCAGCATTTT. Amino acids: CAISESGQVGNQPQHF.

This clonotype showed up many times. The chain has TRBV14 and TRBJ1-1; D not resolved. This CDR3 region has 13 residues. The ends were cut back, 4 bases at V and 0 bases at J, with 6 bases in the middle. CDR1 and CDR2 from the germline V gene are SGHDN and FVKESK. For the CDR3, the DNA is TGTGCCAGCAGCCTTAACCTGAACACTGAAGCTTTCTTT. This sequence encodes CASSLNLNTEAFF. The complete variable domain, with remaining parts taken from reference TRBV14 and TRBJ1-1, reads EAGVTQFPSHSVIEKGQTVTLRCDPISGHDNLYWYRRVMGKEIKFLLHFVKESKQDESGMPNNRFLAERTGGTYSTLKVQPAELEDSGVYFCASSLNLNTEAFFGQGTRLTVV.

This clonotype was observed at least ten times. The chain has TRBV7-9 and TRBJ1-4; 8 positions agree with TRBD1. This CDR3 has 14 amino acids. Germline CDR1 SEHNR, CDR2 FQNEAQ (reference sequence). After removal of 5 bases from V and 7 bases from J, the junction contained 6 bases not matched to a gene. The CDR3 DNA follows: TGTGCCAGCAGCCCTTGGACAGGGAGTGAAAAACTGTTTTTT. Protein: CASSPWTGSEKLFF.

This clonotype came up many times. The chain has TRBV6-1 and TRBJ2-7; D might be TRBD1 or TRBD2, each matching 9 bases. Trimming shortened V by 11 bases and J by 3 bases, and 17 bases separated the two germline ends. The CDR3 is made up of 13 amino acids. Per germline, CDR1 MNHNS and CDR2 SASEGT. The CDR3 loop reads CAAGGTGHYEQYF. The CDR3 coding sequence is TGTGCCGCGGGGGGGACAGGGCACTACGAGCAGTACTTC.